These 21 T cell receptor beta chains were all obtained from the same sample, sequenced in a study of T cell responses to AZD1222 COVID-19 vaccine. Only in-frame clones appear in the TCRdb table, and some are missing; sequencing was by immunoSEQ multiplex PCR. The sample has 130,000 to 150,000 clones, about 90% seen once; the top ten hold roughly 3.8%. The source material was peripheral blood, sampled 28 days after the second AZD1222 dose. These receptors originate from an adult who received the AZD1222 COVID-19 vaccine.

V gene TRBV7-2 combines with J gene TRBJ2-3; TRBD2 is a possible D gene (6 bases). This CDR3 spans 19 amino acids. Germline CDR1 is SGHTA and CDR2 is FQGNSA. Trimming stripped 2 bases from V and 4 bases from J, with 25 bases between. The CDR3 DNA is TGTGCCAGCAGCTTAACATCGTTTGCGGGGTCGCATTCGGCAGATACGCAGTATTTT. This gives the protein CASSLTSFAGSHSADTQYF.

This clone occurred once. The rearrangement uses TRBV5-1 and TRBJ2-7; D not resolved. This CDR3 has 14 amino acids. The V gene's germline CDR1 is SGHRS and CDR2 YFSETQ. Trimming removed 2 bases at V and 3 bases at J, with 12 bases between. DNA for the CDR3: TGCGCCAGCAGCTTAAACAGTGTGGGCTACGAGCAGTACTTC. It is translated as CASSLNSVGYEQYF. The full variable domain, its missing parts supplied by reference TRBV5-1 and TRBJ2-7, is KAGVTQTPRYLIKTRGQQVTLSCSPISGHRSVSWYQQTPGQGLQFLFEYFSETQRNKGNFPGRFSGRQFSNSRSEMNVSTLELGDSALYLCASSLNSVGYEQYFGPGTRLTVT.

This clone showed up just once. The V call is TRBV7-9, the J call TRBJ1-2; unclear D gene. This CDR3 is 16 amino acids long. Between the trimmed V and J ends, which lost 3 bases and 1 base, there was a span of 15 bases. CDR1 and CDR2 from the germline V gene are SEHNR and FQNEAQ (reference sequence). The CDR3, as DNA: TGTGCCAGCAGCTTGGTGGCAGGAACACTTAACTATGGCTACACCTTC. It translates to CASSLVAGTLNYGYTF.

The chain has TRBV7-9 and TRBJ1-1, with D possibly being TRBD1 (5 bases). CDR3 length: 12 residues. Germline V lookup: CDR1 SEHNR, CDR2 FQNEAQ (reference sequence). The V end was cut by 5 bases, the J end by 4 bases, with 8 bases between. The CDR3 here is CASSTGGTEAFF. The CDR3 DNA sequence: TGTGCCAGCAGCACCGGGGGCACTGAAGCTTTCTTT.

This clone was seen just once. The J gene is TRBJ2-5, the V gene TRBV2; a weak D match, TRBD2 (6 bases). V was cut by 5 bases and J by 5 bases, with 9 bases left in between. The CDR3 runs 12 residues. CDR1 is SNHLY, CDR2 FYNNEI, per germline. CDR3 sequence reads: CASSTAGETQYF. The CDR3 nucleotides read TGTGCCAGCAGTACGGCGGGGGAGACCCAGTACTTC.

The CDR3 is CASSFSRLAGGPSYNEQFF. Here the CDR3 DNA reads TGTGCCAGCAGCTTTAGTCGGCTAGCGGGGGGGCCGAGTTACAATGAGCAGTTCTTC. The chain recombines TRBV11-3 with TRBJ2-1; TRBD2 matches at 12 bases. The CDR3 has 19 amino acids. Germline V lookup: CDR1 SGHNT, CDR2 YENEEA. After removal of 3 bases from V and 4 bases from J, the junction contained 13 bases not matched to a gene.

V is TRBV27 and J is TRBJ1-6; tentatively, D is TRBD1 (6 bases). CDR3 size: 15 residues. V lost 6 bases to trimming and J lost 3 bases, with 12 bases between them. Per germline, CDR1 MNHEY and CDR2 SMNVEV (reference sequence). The CDR3 nucleotides are TGTGCCAGCAGGTTTGGGGGCCGCTATAATTCACCCCTCCACTTT. Its protein is CASRFGGRYNSPLHF.

This sequence joins TRBV4-3 and TRBJ2-5; D call uncertain. This CDR3 spans 12 amino acids. Deletions cut 0 bases from V and 5 bases from J, with 4 bases between. In germline, CDR1 is LGHNA, CDR2 YSLEER. For the CDR3, the DNA is TGCGCCAGCAGCCAAGATTGGGAGACCCAGTACTTC. It codes for CASSQDWETQYF.

This chain connects TRBV10-3 to TRBJ1-2, with D possibly matching TRBD1 (5 bases). This CDR3 region has 14 residues. Germline CDR1 is ENHRY and CDR2 is SYGVKD. Trimming took 4 bases from V and 6 from J, leaving 15 bases between them. The CDR3 is CAISGVRGADGYTF. For the CDR3, the DNA is TGTGCCATCAGTGGGGTGAGGGGCGCAGATGGCTACACCTTC.

The chain recombines TRBV3-1 (or the pseudogene TRBV3-2) with TRBJ2-2; D might be TRBD2 (5 bases). Germline V gene data show CDR1 as LGHDT and CDR2 as YNNKEL (reference sequence). Trimming pared 0 bases from V and 4 bases from J, leaving 15 bases between. The CDR3 is made up of 17 amino acids. CDR3 DNA: TGTGCCAGCAGCCAAGATAGGAGCCGGGGTCTCACCGGGGAGCTGTTTTTT. It is translated as CASSQDRSRGLTGELFF.

This chain connects TRBV11-3 to TRBJ2-6; D might be TRBD1 or TRBD2, each matching 6 bases. The CDR3 totals 15 residues. Per the germline V gene, CDR1 is SGHNT and CDR2 is YENEEA. Trimming pared 1 base from V and 13 bases from J, leaving 17 bases between. The CDR3 sequence: CASSLGGAALRVLTF. Written as DNA, the CDR3 is TGTGCCAGCAGCTTAGGGGGGGCAGCGCTCAGGGTCCTGACTTTC.

This clone was counted once. V gene TRBV7-2 combines with J gene TRBJ1-2, with no clear D. CDR1 is SGHTA, CDR2 FQGNSA, per germline. The CDR3 loop spans 13 amino acids. Deletions cut 5 bases from V and 0 bases from J, with 7 bases between. This CDR3 is CASSASTNYGYTF. The CDR3 region has the DNA TGTGCCAGCAGCGCCAGTACTAACTATGGCTACACCTTC.

This clone was picked up one time. The gene calls are TRBV6-4 and TRBJ2-1, with D perhaps TRBD1 (5 bases). The CDR3 is 14 amino acids. In germline, CDR1 is MRHNA, CDR2 SNTAGT. Trimming cost V 4 bases and J 8 bases, with 15 bases left between them. The DNA of the CDR3 is TGTGCCAGCAGTGTCCGGCCAGGGCGAGATGAGCAGTTCTTC. Its protein is CASSVRPGRDEQFF.

The chain joins TRBV21-1 to TRBJ2-5; the D call in the table, TRBD1, was not verified against the DNA. TRBV21-1 is assigned pseudogene status. CDR3 length: 14 amino acids. This chain's CDR3 is CASTTRQGQETQYF. DNA for the CDR3: TGTGCCAGTACGACGAGACAGGGCCAAGAGACCCAGTACTTC.

The chain employs TRBV20-1 and TRBJ2-7; tentative D call: TRBD1 (6 bases). CDR1 is DFQATT, CDR2 SNEGSKA, per germline (reference sequence). The CDR3 runs to 11 residues. Trimming cost V 6 bases and J 0 bases, with 6 bases left between them. This chain's CDR3 is CSATGSYEQYF. The CDR3 DNA reads as TGCAGTGCGACAGGCTCCTACGAGCAGTACTTC.

This chain links TRBV11-2 with TRBJ2-1; 10 bases are shared with TRBD2. The CDR3 totals 14 residues. Germline CDR1 is SGHAT and CDR2 is FQNNGV. V shed 5 bases, J shed 12 bases, and the junction held 10 bases outside the gene matches. The CDR3 DNA reads TGTGCCAGCAGCATACGCCCTAGCGGGAGCGGGCAGTTCTTC. Its translation: CASSIRPSGSGQFF.

The chain couples TRBV11-2 to TRBJ2-1, with 8 bases lining up with TRBD2. The CDR3 totals 15 residues. The V and J ends lost 3 bases and 4 bases, in that order; junction bases with no gene match: 5. Per the germline V gene, CDR1 is SGHAT and CDR2 is FQNNGV. CDR3 sequence reads: CASSFSGEVYNEQFF. DNA for the CDR3: TGTGCCAGCAGCTTTAGCGGGGAGGTTTACAATGAGCAGTTCTTC.

V usage is TRBV6-1 and J usage is TRBJ1-6, with unresolved D. The ends were cut back, 3 bases at V and 10 bases at J, with 13 bases in the middle. The CDR3 runs 14 residues. Germline-derived CDR1 and CDR2 are MNHNS and SASEGT. The CDR3 DNA sequence: TGTGCCAGCAGTGAGCGGGGTAGTGACTCACCCCTCCACTTT. This gives the protein CASSERGSDSPLHF.

The chain carries TRBV5-1 and TRBJ2-7; D could derive from TRBD1 or TRBD2 (5 bases each). CDR3 size: 14 residues. Per germline, CDR1 SGHRS and CDR2 YFSETQ. Trimming removed 4 bases from V and 1 base from J, with 12 bases in between. The CDR3 sequence is CASSQDGASYEQYF. DNA for the CDR3: TGCGCCAGCAGCCAAGACGGGGCATCCTACGAGCAGTACTTC.

This chain uses TRBV6-1 with TRBJ1-4; the D is unclear. CDR1 is MNHNS and CDR2 is SASEGT in the germline V gene. V shed 3 bases and J shed 0 bases, with 8 bases lying between them. The length of the CDR3 is 15 residues. CDR3 region: CASSEVRATNEKLFF. CDR3 in DNA: TGTGCCAGCAGTGAGGTTCGTGCAACTAATGAAAAACTGTTTTTT.

This sequence joins TRBV7-3 and TRBJ2-7; D might be TRBD1 (6 bases). Germline V CDR1 and CDR2: SGHTA, FQGTGA. V was trimmed by 4 bases and J by 5 bases, leaving 15 bases between them. The CDR3 runs 14 residues. The CDR3 is CASSSGHRGDEQYF. The CDR3 region has the DNA TGTGCCAGCAGCTCGGGACACCGTGGCGACGAGCAGTACTTC.